This T cell receptor beta chain was recovered during a study of regulatory T cells in long-lasting Graves disease. Findings of the study overall: Sharing of public clonotypes was greater in persistent patients (more than 2,500) than in new patients (around 890). Favored usage of TRBV28, TRBJ1-2 and TRBJ2-5 was recorded in persistent disease.

Investigators prepared the TCR beta libraries by applying iRepertoire HTBI primers and Arm-PCR of CDR3 regions. Via MiXCR, TCRdb re-called the multiplex PCR reads, giving one row per CDR3 protein. Among 650,000 to 700,000 distinct CDR3 sequences, 25% to 30% were seen once, and the ten largest hold about two fifths. This clonotype has ten or more counts. What it recognizes is unknown. The CDR3 contains 16 residues. Per germline, CDR1 MDHEN and CDR2 SYDVKM. V gave up 5 bases and J gave up 5 bases, with 21 bases separating them. The time point denotes: persistent/refractory GD, antithyroid drugs over 5 years with positive TRAb. The authors made the TCR library using RNA they extracted from PBMCs.

The chain employs TRBV28 and TRBJ1-1, with D tentatively TRBD1 (5 bases). This receptor was obtained from a female donor with Graves disease. The sequencing here drew on peripheral blood mononuclear cells (PBMCs), taken when the disease was refractory, from a patient treated with antithyroid drugs. This chain's CDR3 is CASSPPGTLRVTEAFF. The DNA of the CDR3 is TGTGCCAGCAGTCCCCCGGGGACTCTCCGGGTTACTGAAGCTTTCTTT. The entire variable domain, with the rest obtained from reference TRBV28 and TRBJ1-1, is as follows: DVKVTQSSRYLVKRTGEKVFLECVQDMDHENMFWYRQDPGLGLRLIYFSYDVKMKEKGDIPEGYSVSREKKERFSLILESASTNQTSMYLCASSPPGTLRVTEAFFGQGTRLTVV.